These 21 T cell receptor beta chains were sequenced from one sample in a study of vaccination effects on CD4 cells after COVID-19 (dated by TCRdb to between 2022 and 2023). The receptor library was made with the immunoSEQ multiplex PCR assay. TCRdb obtained this table from immuneACCESS and retained in-frame rearrangements with V and J assigned. These tables miss some clones; where compared with another copy, unresolved V genes account for less than half of the shortfall, and the remainder is unexplained. This sample has 60,000 to 65,000 clones in its table, and around three quarters of those were observed once. The top ten constitute about 4% of the sample. These receptors lack a known antigen. To identify antigen-specific CD4+ T cell clonotypes by their expansion, the ViraFEST assay first stimulated PBMC with viral peptide pools and then applied TCR sequencing. After around 10 days of culture, CD4+ T cells were isolated with the EasySep CD4+ T cell isolation kit. None of the healthy vaccine recipients had a prior SARS-CoV-2 infection, which was confirmed by nucleocapsid antibody tests that came back negative both before and after vaccination.

The material sequenced was CD4+ T cells from PBMCs cultured with HCoV-OC43 spike peptides, taken before COVID-19 vaccination. According to the study, the label for this sample's cell subset or site signals: HCoV-OC43 spike overlapping peptide pool stimulation. The receptors were gathered from a human donor who received a COVID-19 vaccine.

The CDR3 DNA follows: TGCGCCAGCAGCGGACAGGTGGTGGGGACCGGGGAGCTGTTTTTT. It is translated as CASSGQVVGTGELFF. The chain uses TRBV10-2 and TRBJ2-2; 7 nucleotides match TRBD1. Trimming took 6 bases from V and 5 from J; bases not matched to a gene: 9. There are 15 residues in the CDR3. Germline CDR1 and CDR2: WSHSY and SAAADI.

This clone was counted a few times. The chain uses TRBV2 and TRBJ1-5; D is undetermined. Germline CDR1 reads SNHLY; CDR2 reads FYNNEI. The CDR3 runs 13 residues. Trimming took off 8 bases at V and 0 bases at J, with 8 bases between the two ends. The CDR3 protein is CASRSFSNQPQHF. The CDR3 DNA reads as TGTGCCAGCCGATCATTTAGCAATCAGCCCCAGCATTTT.

The rearrangement joins TRBV9 to TRBJ2-2; TRBD1 agrees at 7 bases. The CDR3 is 15 amino acids. In germline, CDR1 is SGDLS, CDR2 YYNGEE. The junction had 8 bases not matched to a gene; V was cut back by 4 bases and J by 5 bases. CDR3: CASSRDSSGTGELFF. As DNA, the CDR3 is TGTGCCAGCAGCCGGGACAGTTCGGGAACCGGGGAGCTGTTTTTT.

V is TRBV30 and J is TRBJ1-5; D is uncertain. There are 14 residues in the CDR3. Deletions cut 0 bases from V and 0 bases from J, with 6 bases between. Germline CDR1 is GTSNPN and CDR2 is SVGIG (reference sequence). The CDR3 loop is CAWSVHGSNQPQHF. The CDR3 DNA follows: TGTGCCTGGAGTGTACACGGTAGCAATCAGCCCCAGCATTTT.

This clone was counted many times. The V gene is TRBV2, the J gene TRBJ1-3, with 9 bases identical to TRBD1. The CDR3 covers 17 residues. V was clipped by 10 bases and J by 0 bases; unmatched bases: 13. Germline V lookup: CDR1 SNHLY, CDR2 FYNNEI. CDR3 loop: CATRPGQGMLSGNTIYF. CDR3 in DNA: TGTGCCACCAGACCGGGACAGGGCATGCTCTCTGGAAACACCATATATTTT.

The V and J genes are TRBV10-1 and TRBJ2-2, with D maybe TRBD2 (6 bases). V gave up 6 bases and J gave up 5 bases, with 7 bases separating them. Germline V gene lookup returns CDR1 WNHNN and CDR2 SYGVQD (reference sequence). This CDR3 contains 12 residues. The CDR3 protein is CASRGGTGELFF. The CDR3 region has the DNA TGCGCCAGCAGGGGAGGAACCGGGGAGCTGTTTTTT.

This clone is a singleton in its sample. The chain is built from TRBV3-1 (or the pseudogene TRBV3-2) and TRBJ2-7, with D maybe TRBD2 (6 bases). V was shortened by 3 bases and J by 6 bases, with 18 bases between the two germline ends. Germline V gene data show CDR1 as LGHDT and CDR2 as YNNKEL (reference sequence). CDR3 size: 15 residues. The DNA for the CDR3 is TGTGCCAGCAGCCAGGGAGGACTTAGGGTATCCGAGCAGTACGTC. Its translation: CASSQGGLRVSEQYV.

The CDR3, as DNA: TGTGCCAGCCGGTGGGGGGCCTCTGGCGATGAGCAGTTCTTC. Translated: CASRWGASGDEQFF. The chain joins TRBV2 to TRBJ2-1; D is tentatively TRBD1 or TRBD2 (6 bases each). CDR3 length equals 14 residues. Germline V gene sequence: CDR1 SNHLY, CDR2 FYNNEI. Trimming took 8 bases from V and 8 from J, leaving 19 bases between them.

J is TRBJ1-2 and V is TRBV6-4; 8 bases map to TRBD1. The germline V gene encodes CDR1 MRHNA and CDR2 SNTAGT. V was pared by 6 bases and J by 7 bases, with 4 bases of the junction left unmatched. This CDR3 has 12 residues. CDR3 in amino acids: CASSSGGSGYTF. The CDR3 DNA sequence: TGTGCCAGCAGCTCAGGGGGCAGTGGCTACACCTTC.

The chain has TRBV6-5 and TRBJ1-2; tentative D call: TRBD1 (6 bases). Trimming pared 6 bases from V and 5 bases from J, leaving 10 bases between. The CDR3 totals 12 residues. Per germline, CDR1 MNHEY and CDR2 SVGAGI. Here the CDR3 DNA reads TGTGCCAGCAGCAGGGGTGGGTATGGCTACACCTTC. It encodes CASSRGGYGYTF.

The V gene is TRBV5-6, the J gene TRBJ1-2; 9 bases map to TRBD1. The CDR3 has 16 residues. CDR1 SGHDT and CDR2 YYEEEE come from the germline V gene. Germline trimming cut 3 bases from V and 2 bases from J; bases unmatched to any gene: 8. CDR3 DNA sequence: TGTGCCAGCAGCTCCCCTCCCGGGACAGGGAACTATGGCTACACCTTC. This gives the protein CASSSPPGTGNYGYTF.

In this sample, this clone turned up once. V usage is TRBV28 and J usage is TRBJ2-7; perhaps TRBD1 as D (6 bases). From germline, CDR1 is MDHEN and CDR2 SYDVKM. This CDR3 contains 12 residues. V shed 6 bases and J shed 2 bases, with 8 bases lying between them. The CDR3 reads CASRGQTYEQYV. Here the CDR3 DNA reads TGTGCCAGCAGAGGACAGACCTACGAGCAGTACGTC.

The V and J genes are TRBV5-1 and TRBJ2-5; 7 bases line up with TRBD2. This CDR3 comprises 17 residues. V dropped 2 bases and J dropped 0; count of bases not matched to a gene: 10. The germline V gene encodes CDR1 SGHRS and CDR2 YFSETQ. The CDR3 DNA reads as TGCGCCAGCAGCTTTAGAGGGCTAGCGGCTGACCAAGAGACCCAGTACTTC. Translated, it gives CASSFRGLAADQETQYF. The full variable domain, its missing parts supplied by reference TRBV5-1 and TRBJ2-5, is KAGVTQTPRYLIKTRGQQVTLSCSPISGHRSVSWYQQTPGQGLQFLFEYFSETQRNKGNFPGRFSGRQFSNSRSEMNVSTLELGDSALYLCASSFRGLAADQETQYFGPGTRLLVL.

This chain connects TRBV9 to TRBJ1-6; TRBD1 is a possible D gene (5 bases). The length of the CDR3 is 12 residues. Germline lookup yields CDR1 SGDLS and CDR2 YYNGEE. V lost 6 bases and J 11 bases, leaving 12 bases between the germline ends. As DNA, the CDR3 is TGTGCCAGCAACCGGGACTATACACCCCTCCACTTT. It is translated as CASNRDYTPLHF.

The V and J genes are TRBV12-3 or TRBV12-4 and TRBJ2-3; D ambiguous. Trimming stripped 7 bases from V and 2 bases from J, with 7 bases between. This CDR3 region has 12 residues. CDR3 nucleotides: TGTGCCAGCACCCTGTCCACAGATACGCAGTATTTT. The encoded protein is CASTLSTDTQYF.

The genes are TRBV10-3 and TRBJ2-1, with TRBD2 identical over 11 bases. With V trimmed by 4 bases and J by 2 bases, 4 bases remained unmatched. The CDR3 has 16 amino acids. The germline V gene has CDR1 ENHRY and CDR2 SYGVKD. The CDR3 spells CAISALAGATYNEQFF. The CDR3 DNA reads as TGTGCCATCAGTGCACTAGCGGGGGCCACCTACAATGAGCAGTTCTTC.

This chain connects TRBV2 to TRBJ2-3; 11 bases fit TRBD2. V lost 4 bases and J lost 4; bases outside the gene matches: 4. The CDR3 covers 15 residues. Germline V lookup: CDR1 SNHLY, CDR2 FYNNEI. The CDR3 DNA sequence: TGTGCCAGCAGTGTCACTAGCGGGGGTGCAGATACGCAGTATTTT. Encoded protein: CASSVTSGGADTQYF. Filled out from reference TRBV2 and TRBJ2-3, the complete variable domain reads EPEVTQTPSHQVTQMGQEVILRCVPISNHLYFYWYRQILGQKVEFLVSFYNNEISEKSEIFDDQFSVERPDGSNFTLKIRSTKLEDSAMYFCASSVTSGGADTQYFGPGTRLTVL.

The CDR3 loop is CASSLGRRHYGYTF. The CDR3 DNA sequence: TGTGCCAGCAGCTTAGGACGGCGACACTATGGCTACACCTTC. The chain couples TRBV7-2 to TRBJ1-2; D remains ambiguous. Germline V CDR1 and CDR2: SGHTA, FQGNSA. V lost 1 base and J 3 bases, leaving 9 bases between the germline ends. The CDR3 runs 14 residues.

This chain links TRBV5-1 with TRBJ2-3; D unclear. The CDR3 is 14 residues long. Germline CDR1 and CDR2: SGHRS and YFSETQ. Trimming removed 4 bases from V and 0 bases from J, with 9 bases in between. The CDR3 DNA sequence: TGCGCCAGCAGCCTCGGAAGGAGCACAGATACGCAGTATTTT. Its translation: CASSLGRSTDTQYF.

This chain connects TRBV6-5 to TRBJ2-3, with D perhaps TRBD1 (6 bases). The CDR3 spans 14 residues. Per the germline V gene, CDR1 is MNHEY and CDR2 is SVGAGI. V lost 8 bases and J 6 bases, leaving 18 bases between the germline ends. CDR3 sequence: CASGLQTGGDTQYF. The CDR3 nucleotides are TGTGCCAGCGGATTACAGACAGGTGGTGATACGCAGTATTTT.

V usage is TRBV19 and J usage is TRBJ1-6; TRBD1 matches 9 bases. Trimming at V came to 3 bases and at J to 6 bases, leaving 3 bases not matched to a gene. CDR1 and CDR2 from the germline V gene are LNHDA and SQIVND (reference sequence). The CDR3 covers 15 residues. CDR3 sequence: CASSILDRGNSPLHF. CDR3 DNA sequence: TGTGCCAGTAGTATCTTGGACAGGGGTAATTCACCCCTCCACTTT.